This passage covers 29 T cell receptor beta chains from one sample sequenced in a study of T cell responses to AZD1222 COVID-19 vaccine. Repertoires were generated with immunoSEQ multiplex PCR, while TCRdb's copy carries only in-frame clones and drops some. The data show some 140,000 clones, roughly 89% seen once. The specimen comprised peripheral blood, sampled on day 0 of AZD1222 vaccination. The receptors shown here come from an adult in good health.

V gene TRBV25-1 combines with J gene TRBJ2-7; D is unresolved. V gave up 1 base and J gave up 6 bases, with 4 bases separating them. CDR1 is MGHDK, CDR2 SYGVNS, per germline. The CDR3 totals 11 residues. Written as DNA, the CDR3 is TGTGCCAGCAGTGAATCCGGCGAGCAGTACTTC. It is translated as CASSESGEQYF.

The gene calls are TRBV7-3 and TRBJ2-1; 9 nucleotides agree with TRBD2. This CDR3 is built from 15 residues. In germline, CDR1 is SGHTA, CDR2 FQGTGA. Trimming cost V 4 bases and J 8 bases; bases outside gene matches: 9. Written as DNA, the CDR3 is TGTGCCAGCAGCTCCTGGCCTAGCGGGGTTTATGAGCAGTTCTTC. Translating gives CASSSWPSGVYEQFF.

V and J are TRBV7-2 and TRBJ1-1, with a possible D match to TRBD1 (5 bases). V lost 1 base, J lost 0 bases, and 9 bases lay in between. The length of the CDR3 is 15 residues. CDR1 is SGHTA and CDR2 is FQGNSA in the germline V gene. The CDR3: CASSLGLGVNTEAFF. The CDR3 DNA reads TGTGCCAGCAGCTTAGGTCTAGGGGTGAACACTGAAGCTTTCTTT.

The chain couples TRBV7-6 to TRBJ1-3, with 7 nucleotides matching TRBD1. This CDR3 comprises 18 residues. Germline V gene sequence: CDR1 SGHVS, CDR2 FNYEAQ. V shed 5 bases and J 5 bases; nucleotides not matched to a gene: 18. CDR3 region: CASSPPAGTAPERNTIYF. The CDR3 coding sequence is TGTGCCAGCAGCCCACCAGCCGGGACAGCCCCCGAGCGAAACACCATATATTTT.

This chain connects TRBV24-1 to TRBJ2-3; 8 bases agree with TRBD1. The CDR3 sequence is 15 residues long. Germline CDR1 and CDR2: KGHDR and SFDVKD. With V trimmed by 6 bases and J by 5 bases, 9 bases remained unmatched. CDR3 DNA: TGTGCCACCAGTTTGTCCGGACAGGGTGAAGATACGCAGTATTTT. The encoded protein is CATSLSGQGEDTQYF.

This clone was detected only once. The chain uses TRBV5-1 and TRBJ1-2; D is perhaps TRBD1 (6 bases). The CDR3 runs 15 residues. V was clipped by 1 base and J by 2 bases, with 12 bases between them. Per the germline V gene, CDR1 is SGHRS and CDR2 is YFSETQ. The CDR3 region is CASSLNRAVNYGYTF. CDR3 bases: TGCGCCAGCAGCTTGAACAGGGCGGTGAACTATGGCTACACCTTC. The full variable domain, rest sourced from reference TRBV5-1 and TRBJ1-2, is KAGVTQTPRYLIKTRGQQVTLSCSPISGHRSVSWYQQTPGQGLQFLFEYFSETQRNKGNFPGRFSGRQFSNSRSEMNVSTLELGDSALYLCASSLNRAVNYGYTFGSGTRLTVV.

This chain uses TRBV7-9 with TRBJ2-3; 7 positions match TRBD2. V lost 0 bases, J lost 1 base, and 1 base stayed unmatched. CDR1 and CDR2 (germline): SEHNR, FQNEAQ (reference sequence). The CDR3 length is 15 residues. CDR3 bases: TGTGCCAGCAGCTTAGCTGCGGGAGGCACAGATACGCAGTATTTT. Amino acids: CASSLAAGGTDTQYF.

This rearrangement joins TRBV7-2 to TRBJ2-5; tentatively, D is TRBD1 or TRBD2 (5 bases each). The CDR3 sequence is 15 residues long. Germline V lookup: CDR1 SGHTA, CDR2 FQGNSA. The V end was cut by 5 bases, the J end by 2 bases, with 15 bases between. The DNA of the CDR3 is TGTGCCAGCAGCCTCGGGACCATTGAACAAGAGACCCAGTACTTC. Translated, it gives CASSLGTIEQETQYF.

In its sample, this clone was seen a few times. This chain uses TRBV6-5 with TRBJ1-3; D uncertain. The CDR3 covers 16 residues. Germline CDR1 reads MNHEY; CDR2 reads SVGAGI. V lost 4 bases, J lost 4 bases, and 17 bases lay in between. CDR3 sequence: CASSFTSRSGGNTIYF. The DNA of the CDR3 is TGTGCCAGCAGTTTCACGTCTCGCTCGGGGGGAAACACCATATATTTT.

V and J are TRBV10-3 and TRBJ1-3; TRBD1 is a possible D gene (5 bases). This CDR3 contains 16 residues. Trimming cost V 6 bases and J 0 bases, with 15 bases left between them. The V gene's germline CDR1 is ENHRY and CDR2 SYGVKD. DNA for the CDR3: TGTGCCATCAGGGTGGGAAGGGGACTCTCTGGAAACACCATATATTTT. As protein: CAIRVGRGLSGNTIYF.

The chain has TRBV28 and TRBJ2-1; possibly TRBD1 for D (7 bases). Trimming took off 4 bases at V and 1 base at J, with 8 bases between the two ends. The CDR3 is 14 amino acids. Germline V CDR1 and CDR2: MDHEN, SYDVKM. CDR3 DNA: TGTGCCAGCAGTTCAGGGGGGTCCTACAATGAGCAGTTCTTC. Translating it yields CASSSGGSYNEQFF.

V and J are TRBV3-1 (or the pseudogene TRBV3-2) and TRBJ1-2; no reliable D call. The CDR3 covers 13 residues. V lost 3 bases, J lost 1 base, and 6 bases lay in between. CDR1 is LGHDT and CDR2 is YNNKEL in the germline V gene (reference sequence). Written as DNA, the CDR3 is TGTGCCAGCAGCCATCCAGGTAACTATGGCTACACCTTC. Translated, it gives CASSHPGNYGYTF.

CDR3 coding DNA: TGTGCCAGCAGCTTGGATGGCCGATCTTATGGCTACACCTTC. Translating gives CASSLDGRSYGYTF. The J gene is TRBJ1-2, the V gene TRBV5-4; no firm D call. The V gene lost 0 bases and the J gene lost 5 bases, with 11 bases spanning the gap. CDR3 length: 14 amino acids. Germline values: CDR1 SGHNT, CDR2 YYREEE (reference sequence).

The rearrangement links TRBV19 to TRBJ2-7; TRBD1 matches at 8 bases. J gave up 2 bases and V 10 bases, and 10 bases lay outside the gene matches. In germline, CDR1 is LNHDA, CDR2 SQIVND (reference sequence). The CDR3 length is 14 residues. CDR3 sequence: CANPPGQDPYEQYF. CDR3 nucleotide sequence: TGTGCCAACCCGCCGGGACAGGACCCCTACGAGCAGTACTTC.

This clone has a single count. The chain uses TRBV29-1 and TRBJ2-7; TRBD1 or TRBD2 may be the D gene (5 bases each). CDR3 length equals 11 residues. CDR1 is SQVTM, CDR2 ANQGSEA, per germline. V was trimmed by 6 bases and J by 4 bases, leaving 10 bases between them. This CDR3 reads CSVGDRYEQYF. As DNA, the CDR3 is TGCAGCGTCGGGGACCGATACGAGCAGTACTTC.

The gene calls are TRBV28 and TRBJ1-2; weak D call: TRBD1 (6 bases). The CDR3 is made up of 14 amino acids. CDR1 is MDHEN, CDR2 SYDVKM, per germline. Trimming removed 5 bases at V and 0 bases at J, with 10 bases between. The CDR3 region is CASSIRTANYGYTF. In nucleotides, the CDR3 is TGTGCCAGCAGTATCCGGACAGCTAACTATGGCTACACCTTC.

This clone was recorded only once. The chain is built from TRBV9 and TRBJ1-1; 9 nucleotides agree with TRBD1. The CDR3 extends over 14 amino acids. Germline V gene data show CDR1 as SGDLS and CDR2 as YYNGEE. V dropped 3 bases and J dropped 5; count of bases not matched to a gene: 5. The CDR3 reads CASSADRGGTEAFF. The CDR3 DNA follows: TGTGCCAGCAGCGCGGACAGGGGAGGAACTGAAGCTTTCTTT. The full variable domain, rest sourced from reference TRBV9 and TRBJ1-1, is DSGVTQTPKHLITATGQRVTLRCSPRSGDLSVYWYQQSLDQGLQFLIQYYNGEERAKGNILERFSAQQFPDLHSELNLSSLELGDSALYFCASSADRGGTEAFFGQGTRLTVV.

The V gene is TRBV5-5, the J gene TRBJ2-5; D is unresolved. V was pared by 0 bases and J by 0 bases, with 3 bases between. Germline V gene data show CDR1 as SGHKS and CDR2 as YYEKEE (reference sequence). The CDR3 is 13 amino acids. The CDR3 loop is CASSLADQETQYF. In DNA form, the CDR3 reads TGTGCCAGCAGCTTGGCGGACCAAGAGACCCAGTACTTC.

The rearrangement uses TRBV24-1 and TRBJ2-3, with 9 bases matching TRBD2. CDR3 length equals 15 residues. Germline V gene data show CDR1 as KGHDR and CDR2 as SFDVKD. V dropped 4 bases and J dropped 3; count of bases not matched to a gene: 4. The CDR3 region is CATSEGSGGTDTQYF. Written as DNA, the CDR3 is TGTGCCACCAGTGAAGGAAGCGGGGGGACAGATACGCAGTATTTT.

The chain combines TRBV28 with TRBJ2-1; 8 bases align to TRBD2. The germline CDR1 and CDR2 sequences are MDHEN and SYDVKM. With 6 bases clipped from V and 5 bases from J, the junction kept 6 bases outside the gene matches. The CDR3 sequence is 14 residues long. CDR3 residues: CASRPGLAHNEQFF. For the CDR3, the DNA is TGTGCCAGCAGGCCCGGACTAGCCCACAATGAGCAGTTCTTC.

The chain combines TRBV7-9 with TRBJ1-2; TRBD1 agrees at 7 bases. Germline values: CDR1 SEHNR, CDR2 FQNEAQ (reference sequence). The CDR3 sequence is 14 residues long. J gave up 4 bases and V 5 bases, and 7 bases lay outside the gene matches. Here the CDR3 DNA reads TGTGCCAGCAGCCCATGGACAGGTACCTATGGCTACACCTTC. Its protein is CASSPWTGTYGYTF.

The V and J genes are TRBV7-9 and TRBJ2-2, with a weak D call TRBD2 (5 bases). CDR1 SEHNR and CDR2 FQNEAQ come from the germline V gene (reference sequence). Trimming stripped 5 bases from V and 7 bases from J, with 26 bases between. The CDR3 runs to 18 residues. The CDR3 reads CASSQPGIRTRTYGELFF. The CDR3 DNA is TGTGCCAGCAGCCAACCGGGCATACGGACTCGTACGTACGGGGAGCTGTTTTTT.

This clone was seen a few times. This sequence joins TRBV7-2 and TRBJ1-1; 10 nucleotides agree with TRBD1. This CDR3 has 17 residues. Germline CDR1 and CDR2: SGHTA and FQGNSA. The junction had 9 bases not matched to a gene; V was cut back by 5 bases and J by 0 bases. This chain's CDR3 is CASSQNRDRGMNTEAFF. The CDR3 DNA reads TGTGCCAGCAGCCAAAACCGGGACAGGGGAATGAACACTGAAGCTTTCTTT. The entire variable domain, with the rest obtained from reference TRBV7-2 and TRBJ1-1, is as follows: GAGVSQSPSNKVTEKGKDVELRCDPISGHTALYWYRQSLGQGLEFLIYFQGNSAPDKSGLPSDRFSAERTGGSVSTLTIQRTQQEDSAVYLCASSQNRDRGMNTEAFFGQGTRLTVV.

V and J are TRBV5-1 and TRBJ1-6; 10 bases are a match to TRBD1. The CDR3 is 19 amino acids. Germline CDR1 reads SGHRS; CDR2 reads YFSETQ. Trimming took 2 bases from V and 7 from J; bases not matched to a gene: 15. DNA of the CDR3: TGCGCCAGCAGCTTTATCCCACAGGGGGGGACAGGGGAGAATTCACCCCTCCACTTT. Translating it yields CASSFIPQGGTGENSPLHF.

This chain joins TRBV10-3 and TRBJ1-1; no reliable D call. V lost 2 bases to trimming and J lost 0 bases, with 4 bases between them. Germline loops: CDR1 ENHRY, CDR2 SYGVKD. The CDR3 covers 13 residues. The CDR3 region has the DNA TGTGCCATCAGTGAGGGAATGAACACTGAAGCTTTCTTT. The encoded protein is CAISEGMNTEAFF.

The gene calls are TRBV29-1 and TRBJ1-1, with TRBD1 matching 7 bases. The V gene end was trimmed by 6 bases and the J gene end by 0 bases; junction bases not matched to a gene: 7. This CDR3 spans 14 amino acids. The germline CDR1 and CDR2 sequences are SQVTM and ANQGSEA. CDR3 amino acids: CSVGDSHMNTEAFF. The CDR3, as DNA: TGCAGCGTGGGGGACAGCCATATGAACACTGAAGCTTTCTTT.

This chain connects TRBV9 to TRBJ1-5, with unresolved D. From germline, CDR1 is SGDLS and CDR2 YYNGEE. Trimming left V 0 bases short and J 2 bases short, with 12 bases between. CDR3 size: 16 residues. The CDR3 region has the DNA TGTGCCAGCAGCGTAGCTGACACCCCTGGCAATCAGCCCCAGCATTTT. As protein: CASSVADTPGNQPQHF.

The chain joins TRBV19 to TRBJ1-1, with 7 bases aligning to TRBD1. Per the germline V gene, CDR1 is LNHDA and CDR2 is SQIVND (reference sequence). Germline trimming cut 1 base from V and 8 bases from J; bases unmatched to any gene: 1. The CDR3 is 12 residues long. CDR3 sequence: CASSIGQGEAFF. CDR3 nucleotides: TGTGCCAGTAGTATAGGACAGGGCGAAGCTTTCTTT.

Here the CDR3 DNA reads TGTGCCAGCAGCTTGTCTCCAGTTTCGAACACTGAAGCTTTCTTT. It yields the protein CASSLSPVSNTEAFF. The rearrangement links TRBV5-5 to TRBJ1-1; D is ambiguous. V gave up 1 base and J gave up 1 base, with 11 bases separating them. CDR1 and CDR2 from the germline V gene are SGHKS and YYEKEE (reference sequence). This CDR3 region has 15 residues.